This TCR beta chain emerged from a study of beta chain features in type 1 diabetes. Sorting that relied on CD45RO/CCR7/CD25/CD127/CD95/CD27 yielded CD4+ naive, central memory, regulatory and stem cell-like memory cells. Each sorted fraction was over 95% pure. The CDR3 is 14 amino acids. CDR1 and CDR2 (germline): SEHNR, FQNEAQ (reference sequence). Trimming removed 5 bases from V and 8 bases from J, with 18 bases in between. This clone turned up a few times. What it recognizes is unknown. Study-wide findings and caveats: TCRB CDR3 length was moderately but significantly reduced in all four CD4+ subsets of Type 1 diabetes patients. In type 1 diabetes patients, VDJ junctions had fewer insertions; deletions at these junctions were more frequent.

The authors reverse transcribed all of the isolated RNA, so sequencing captured expressed TCRB transcripts. Generated by immunoSEQ multiplex PCR, the TCRdb table keeps only in-frame clones and is missing some. Among approximately 170,000 clones listed, roughly 7.1% were seen once. The rearrangement joins TRBV7-9 to TRBJ1-2; D may be TRBD1 (6 bases). Sequencing used central memory CD4+ T cells from blood. The sequence was obtained from a woman in her forties with type 1 diabetes. The CDR3 reads CASSPEGVPGGYTF. Here the CDR3 DNA reads TGTGCCAGCAGCCCCGAGGGGGTTCCGGGAGGCTACACCTTC.